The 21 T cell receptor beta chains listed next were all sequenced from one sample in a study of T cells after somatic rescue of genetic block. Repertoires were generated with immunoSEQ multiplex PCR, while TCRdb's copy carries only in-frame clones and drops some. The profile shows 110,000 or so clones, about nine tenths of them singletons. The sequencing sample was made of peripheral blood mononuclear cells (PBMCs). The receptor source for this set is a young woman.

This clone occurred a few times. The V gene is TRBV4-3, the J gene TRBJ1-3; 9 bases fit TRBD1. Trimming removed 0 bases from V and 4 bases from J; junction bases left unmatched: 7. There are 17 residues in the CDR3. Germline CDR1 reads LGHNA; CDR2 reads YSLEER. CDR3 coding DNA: TGCGCCAGCAGCCAAGATAACAGGGGGCATGTGGGAAACACCATATATTTT. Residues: CASSQDNRGHVGNTIYF.

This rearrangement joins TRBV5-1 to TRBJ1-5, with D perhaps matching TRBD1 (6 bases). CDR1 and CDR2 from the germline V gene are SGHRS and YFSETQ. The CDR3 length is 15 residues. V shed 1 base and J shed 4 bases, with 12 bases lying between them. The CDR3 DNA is TGCGCCAGCAGCTTGAGGGACAAATTTAATCAGCCCCAGCATTTT. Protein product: CASSLRDKFNQPQHF.

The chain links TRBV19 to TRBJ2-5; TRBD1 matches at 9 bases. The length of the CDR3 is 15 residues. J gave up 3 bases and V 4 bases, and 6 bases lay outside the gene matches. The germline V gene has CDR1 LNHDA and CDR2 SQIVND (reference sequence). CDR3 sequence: CASSTWTGAEETQYF. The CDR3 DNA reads TGTGCCAGTAGTACGTGGACAGGGGCAGAAGAGACCCAGTACTTC. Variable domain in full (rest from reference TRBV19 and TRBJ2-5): DGGITQSPKYLFRKEGQNVTLSCEQNLNHDAMYWYRQDPGQGLRLIYYSQIVNDFQKGDIAEGYSVSREKKESFPLTVTSAQKNPTAFYLCASSTWTGAEETQYFGPGTRLLVL.

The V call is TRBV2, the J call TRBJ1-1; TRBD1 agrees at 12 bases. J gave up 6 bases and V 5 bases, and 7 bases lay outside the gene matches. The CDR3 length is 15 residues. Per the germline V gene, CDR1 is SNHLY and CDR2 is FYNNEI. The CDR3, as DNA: TGTGCCAGCAGTCGGGACAGGGGGCATCGGGCTGAAGCTTTCTTT. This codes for CASSRDRGHRAEAFF.

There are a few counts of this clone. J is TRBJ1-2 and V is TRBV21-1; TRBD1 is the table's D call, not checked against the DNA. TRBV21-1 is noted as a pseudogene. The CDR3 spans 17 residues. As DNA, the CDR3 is TGTGCCAGCAGCAAAGCAGACAGGGAGACAGTCAACTATGGCTACACCTTC. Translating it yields CASSKADRETVNYGYTF.

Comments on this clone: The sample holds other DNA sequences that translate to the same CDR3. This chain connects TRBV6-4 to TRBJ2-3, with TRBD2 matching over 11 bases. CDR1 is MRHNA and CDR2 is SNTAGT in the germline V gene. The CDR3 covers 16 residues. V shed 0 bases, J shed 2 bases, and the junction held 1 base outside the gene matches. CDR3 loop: CASSDSSGGATDTQYF. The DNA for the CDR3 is TGTGCCAGCAGTGACTCTAGCGGGGGGGCCACAGATACGCAGTATTTT.

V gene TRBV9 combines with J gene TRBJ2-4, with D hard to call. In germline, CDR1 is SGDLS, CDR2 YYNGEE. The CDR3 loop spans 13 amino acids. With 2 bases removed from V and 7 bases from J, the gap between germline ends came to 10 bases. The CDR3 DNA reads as TGTGCCAGCAGCGTCGGGCGTGAGAACATTCAGTACTTC. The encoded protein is CASSVGRENIQYF.

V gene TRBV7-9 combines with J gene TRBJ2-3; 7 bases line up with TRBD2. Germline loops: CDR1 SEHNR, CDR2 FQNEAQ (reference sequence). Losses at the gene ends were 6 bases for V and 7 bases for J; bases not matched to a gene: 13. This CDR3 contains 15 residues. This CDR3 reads CASRFSAGFDNTQYF. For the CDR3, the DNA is TGTGCCAGCAGGTTCTCAGCGGGATTTGACAATACGCAGTATTTT.

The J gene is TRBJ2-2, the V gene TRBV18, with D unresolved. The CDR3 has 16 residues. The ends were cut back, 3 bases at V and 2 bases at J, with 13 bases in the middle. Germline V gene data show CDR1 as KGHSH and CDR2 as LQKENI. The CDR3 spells CASSPRSGGNTGELFF. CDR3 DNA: TGTGCCAGCTCACCCCGGAGTGGCGGAAACACCGGGGAGCTGTTTTTT.

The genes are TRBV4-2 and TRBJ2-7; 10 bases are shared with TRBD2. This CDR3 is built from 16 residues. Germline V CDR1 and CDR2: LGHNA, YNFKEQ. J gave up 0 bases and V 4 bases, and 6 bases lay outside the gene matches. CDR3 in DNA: TGTGCCAGCAGCCCTTCTAGCGGGGGACCCTCCTACGAGCAGTACTTC. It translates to CASSPSSGGPSYEQYF.

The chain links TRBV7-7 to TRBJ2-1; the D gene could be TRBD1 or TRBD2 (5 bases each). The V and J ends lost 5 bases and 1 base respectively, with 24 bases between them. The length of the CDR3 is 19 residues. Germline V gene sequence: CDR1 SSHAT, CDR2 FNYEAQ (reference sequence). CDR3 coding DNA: TGTGCCAGCAGCCTCCGGGACCCTTCGTACGGGGTATCCTACAATGAGCAGTTCTTC. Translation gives CASSLRDPSYGVSYNEQFF.

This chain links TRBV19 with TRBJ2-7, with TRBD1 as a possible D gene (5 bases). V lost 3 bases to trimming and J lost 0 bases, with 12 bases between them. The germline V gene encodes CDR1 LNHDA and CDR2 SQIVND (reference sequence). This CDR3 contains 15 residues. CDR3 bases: TGTGCCAGTAGTATTGGGGCGGCGAGCTCCTACGAGCAGTACTTC. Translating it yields CASSIGAASSYEQYF.

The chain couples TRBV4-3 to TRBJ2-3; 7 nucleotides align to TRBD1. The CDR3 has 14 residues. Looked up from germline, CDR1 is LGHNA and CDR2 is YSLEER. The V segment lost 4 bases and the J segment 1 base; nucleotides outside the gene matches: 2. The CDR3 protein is CASSPGTGTDTQYF. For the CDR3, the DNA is TGCGCCAGCAGCCCGGGGACAGGCACAGATACGCAGTATTTT.

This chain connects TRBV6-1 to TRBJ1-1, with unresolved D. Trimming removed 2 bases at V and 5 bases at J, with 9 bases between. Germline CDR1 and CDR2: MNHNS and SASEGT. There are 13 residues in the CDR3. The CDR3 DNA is TGTGCCAGCAGTGAAAGCGGGTATACTGAAGCTTTCTTT. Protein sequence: CASSESGYTEAFF.

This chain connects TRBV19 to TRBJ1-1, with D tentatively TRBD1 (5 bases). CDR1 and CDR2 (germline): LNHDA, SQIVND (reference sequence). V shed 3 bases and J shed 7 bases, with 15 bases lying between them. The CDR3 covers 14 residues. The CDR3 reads CASSISPGRGEAFF. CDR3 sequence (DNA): TGTGCCAGTAGTATTTCCCCAGGGAGGGGTGAAGCTTTCTTT.

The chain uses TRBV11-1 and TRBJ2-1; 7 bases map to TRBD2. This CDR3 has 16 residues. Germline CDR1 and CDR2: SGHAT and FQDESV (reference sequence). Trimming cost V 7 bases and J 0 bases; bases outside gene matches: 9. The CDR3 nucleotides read TGTGCCAGCACCCAATTGCGGGGGTTCTCCTACAATGAGCAGTTCTTC. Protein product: CASTQLRGFSYNEQFF. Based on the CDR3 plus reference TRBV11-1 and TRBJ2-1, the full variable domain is EAEVAQSPRYKITEKSQAVAFWCDPISGHATLYWYRQILGQGPELLVQFQDESVVDDSQLPKDRFSAERLKGVDSTLKIQPAELGDSAMYLCASTQLRGFSYNEQFFGPGTRLTVL.

The DNA of the CDR3 is TGTGCCAGCAGCCAAGTAGCGGGGGGCCCTCCAAATACGCAGTATTTT. This translates into CASSQVAGGPPNTQYF. The V call is TRBV14, the J call TRBJ2-3; 10 positions match TRBD2. The CDR3 runs 16 residues. CDR1 is SGHDN and CDR2 is FVKESK in the germline V gene. With V trimmed by 1 base and J by 7 bases, 8 bases remained unmatched.

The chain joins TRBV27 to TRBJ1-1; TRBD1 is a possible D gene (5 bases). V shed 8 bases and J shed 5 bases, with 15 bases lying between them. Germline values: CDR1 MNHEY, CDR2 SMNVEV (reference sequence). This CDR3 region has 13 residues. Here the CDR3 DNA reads TGTGCCAGCGGGGGGTCGAGCGGAACTGAAGCTTTCTTT. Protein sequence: CASGGSSGTEAFF.

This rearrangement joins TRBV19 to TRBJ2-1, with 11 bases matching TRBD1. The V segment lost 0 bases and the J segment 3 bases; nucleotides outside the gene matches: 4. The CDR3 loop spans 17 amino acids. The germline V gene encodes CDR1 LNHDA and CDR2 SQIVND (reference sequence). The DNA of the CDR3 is TGTGCCAGTAGTATAGATTCAGGGACAGGGGGCTACAATGAGCAGTTCTTC. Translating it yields CASSIDSGTGGYNEQFF.

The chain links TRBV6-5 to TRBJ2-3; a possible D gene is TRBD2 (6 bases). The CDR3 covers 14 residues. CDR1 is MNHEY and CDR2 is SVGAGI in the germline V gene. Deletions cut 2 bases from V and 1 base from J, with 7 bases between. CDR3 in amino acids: CASSYVAGTDTQYF. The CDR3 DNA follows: TGTGCCAGCAGTTACGTAGCGGGCACAGATACGCAGTATTTT.

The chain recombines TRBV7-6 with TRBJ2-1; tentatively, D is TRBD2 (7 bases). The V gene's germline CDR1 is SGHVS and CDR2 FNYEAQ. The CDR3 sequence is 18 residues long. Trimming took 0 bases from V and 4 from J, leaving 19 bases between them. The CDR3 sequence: CASSLAMGGAVGYNEQFF. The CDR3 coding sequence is TGTGCCAGCAGCTTAGCCATGGGGGGGGCCGTTGGATACAATGAGCAGTTCTTC.